The TCR beta chain described here comes from a study of T cells in Graves' hyperthyroidism and ophthalmopathy. Using RNA transcripts as the source, TCR beta CDR3 regions were amplified. In the first-round RT-PCR of the TCR CDR3, the HTBI primer set was used. TCRdb ran MiXCR on the multiplex PCR reads and lists one entry per CDR3 protein. The repertoire has roughly 740,000 distinct CDR3 sequences, approximately 16% of them found once; the top ten carry around 8.1%. The V end was cut by 3 bases, the J end by 4 bases, with 13 bases between. This CDR3 has 14 residues. With respect to this clonotype: Its antigen is unknown.

The study's findings and limits: Ophthalmopathy and stable hyperthyroidism were told apart by a 13 V-J model.

Clinicians diagnosed patients from clinical symptoms, serum thyroxine and TRAb, thyroid ultrasound and orbital computed tomography. Sequencing was performed on blood. The sequence derives from a man aged 18 to 29 with Graves' hyperthyroidism. The rearrangement uses TRBV12-3 or TRBV12-4 and TRBJ2-7; tentatively, D is TRBD1 or TRBD2 (6 bases each). The CDR3 loop reads CASSFRGSGYEQYF. DNA of the CDR3: TGTGCCAGCAGTTTTAGGGGGAGCGGGTACGAGCAGTACTTC.